What follows are 21 T cell receptor beta chains derived from one specimen sequenced in a study of T cell repertoires in cytomegalovirus infection. TCRdb called the reads again in MiXCR, with one record for every CDR3 protein. The sample lists approximately 200,000 distinct CDR3 sequences, roughly 22% occurring once. Sequencing was done on a sample of CD8+ T cells from PBMCs. These receptors came from a human donor in good health (CMV status not recorded). Some clones in this sample may be carry-over from other donors' samples.

The chain employs TRBV2 and TRBJ2-6; D gene unclear. The germline V gene encodes CDR1 SNHLY and CDR2 FYNNEI. CDR3 length: 16 residues. V lost 4 bases and J 0 bases, leaving 10 bases between the germline ends. The CDR3 DNA reads TGTGCCAGCAGTGGATCAATCCACTCTGGGGCCAACGTCCTGACTTTC. Amino acids: CASSGSIHSGANVLTF.

The chain couples TRBV11-2 to TRBJ2-7, with D unresolved. With 3 bases removed from V and 7 bases from J, the gap between germline ends came to 13 bases. The CDR3 totals 13 residues. CDR1 and CDR2 (germline): SGHAT, FQNNGV. As DNA, the CDR3 is TGTGCCAGCAGCTTTTCCCGTACTTATGAGCAGTACTTC. Its translation is CASSFSRTYEQYF. Based on the CDR3 plus reference TRBV11-2 and TRBJ2-7, the full variable domain is EAGVAQSPRYKIIEKRQSVAFWCNPISGHATLYWYQQILGQGPKLLIQFQNNGVVDDSQLPKDRFSAERLKGVDSTLKIQPAKLEDSAVYLCASSFSRTYEQYFGPGTRLTVT.

This clonotype was observed a few times. J is TRBJ2-1 and V is TRBV12-3 or TRBV12-4, with D hard to call. Between the trimmed V and J ends, which lost 6 bases and 9 bases, there was a span of 12 bases. The CDR3 covers 12 residues. The CDR3 nucleotides read TGTGCCAGCAGGTTCACTGGCCCTGAGCAGTTCTTC. It codes for CASRFTGPEQFF.

The chain combines TRBV6-5 with TRBJ1-1, with no clear D. Germline V CDR1 and CDR2: MNHEY, SVGAGI. The V end lost 0 bases, the J end lost 3 bases, and 11 bases lay between the germline ends. This CDR3 is built from 15 residues. In DNA form, the CDR3 reads TGTGCCAGCAGTTACTCAATAGGGATCGACACTGAAGCTTTCTTT. Its translation is CASSYSIGIDTEAFF.

This clonotype occurred a few times. V gene TRBV13 combines with J gene TRBJ1-6; possibly TRBD1 for D (6 bases). This CDR3 is 14 amino acids long. Germline V gene data show CDR1 as PRHDT and CDR2 as FYEKMQ (reference sequence). The V end was cut by 5 bases, the J end by 3 bases, with 8 bases between. CDR3 amino acids: CASSADSYNSPLHF. CDR3 sequence (DNA): TGTGCCAGCAGCGCGGACAGCTATAATTCACCCCTCCACTTT.

This clonotype was recorded many times. V gene TRBV28 combines with J gene TRBJ2-7; unclear D gene. Germline CDR1 reads MDHEN; CDR2 reads SYDVKM. The CDR3 sequence is 13 residues long. V was trimmed by 8 bases and J by 4 bases, leaving 15 bases between them. The CDR3 region has the DNA TGTGCCAGCCTGGGTCTCAGATCGTACGAGCAGTACTTC. Translation: CASLGLRSYEQYF. Full variable domain (missing parts from reference TRBV28 and TRBJ2-7): DVKVTQSSRYLVKRTGEKVFLECVQDMDHENMFWYRQDPGLGLRLIYFSYDVKMKEKGDIPEGYSVSREKKERFSLILESASTNQTSMYLCASLGLRSYEQYFGPGTRLTVT.

The genes are TRBV29-1 and TRBJ1-1, with D hard to call. V was shortened by 7 bases and J by 6 bases, with 33 bases between the two germline ends. This CDR3 spans 18 amino acids. Germline CDR1 is SQVTM and CDR2 is ANQGSEA. The CDR3 DNA reads TGCAGCGCAATGCGTTGGGCAGCAGAAATTCAGCGCCTGTCTGAAGCTTTCTTT. Translating it yields CSAMRWAAEIQRLSEAFF. Full variable domain (remainder filled in from reference TRBV29-1 and TRBJ1-1): SAVISQKPSRDICQRGTSLTIQCQVDSQVTMMFWYRQQPGQSLTLIATANQGSEATYESGFVIDKFPISRPNLTFSTLTVSNMSPEDSSIYLCSAMRWAAEIQRLSEAFFGQGTRLTVV.

This clonotype was seen at least ten times. V usage is TRBV9 and J usage is TRBJ2-2, with D unclear. The V end lost 4 bases, the J end lost 1 base, and 17 bases lay between the germline ends. This CDR3 region has 17 residues. Germline V gives CDR1 SGDLS, CDR2 YYNGEE. The CDR3 nucleotides are TGTGCCAGCAGCACCCCCCTGTGGAGACAGAACACCGGGGAGCTGTTTTTT. It encodes CASSTPLWRQNTGELFF.

This clonotype has ten or more counts. The V gene is TRBV6-2 or TRBV6-3, the J gene TRBJ1-2; possible D gene TRBD1, 6 bases. The CDR3 has 15 residues. V dropped 5 bases and J dropped 6 bases, with 19 bases sitting between them. CDR1 is MNHEY, CDR2 SVGEGT, per germline. The CDR3 sequence: CASSTAGVVRDGYTF. DNA of the CDR3: TGTGCCAGCAGTACAGCAGGGGTGGTGAGAGATGGCTACACCTTC.

This clonotype was seen a few times. The chain carries TRBV6-5 and TRBJ1-2; no clear D gene. Germline CDR1 and CDR2: MNHEY and SVGAGI. V lost 5 bases and J lost 8, with 9 bases in between. This CDR3 is built from 11 residues. CDR3: CASSGPNGYTF. CDR3 sequence (DNA): TGTGCCAGCAGTGGCCCAAACGGCTACACCTTC.

The chain uses TRBV19 and TRBJ1-1; 8 positions match TRBD1. CDR3 size: 17 residues. J gave up 5 bases and V 1 base, and 12 bases lay outside the gene matches. Germline CDR1 LNHDA, CDR2 SQIVND (reference sequence). The CDR3 DNA is TGTGCCAGTAGTATAGGGGTTTTTCGGGACAGGCGTACTGAAGCTTTCTTT. Amino acids: CASSIGVFRDRRTEAFF.

This clonotype came up a few times. V usage is TRBV20-1 and J usage is TRBJ2-7, with D tentatively TRBD1 or TRBD2 (6 bases each). The germline gives CDR1 DFQATT, CDR2 SNEGSKA (reference sequence). The CDR3 totals 12 residues. Trimming took off 3 bases at V and 6 bases at J, with 12 bases between the two ends. The CDR3 DNA reads TGCAGTGCTAGCGGGGGCTGGGGCGAGCAGTACTTC. This encodes CSASGGWGEQYF.

In this sample, this clonotype turned up a few times. The rearrangement joins TRBV7-9 to TRBJ1-1, with D unresolved. Per germline, CDR1 SEHNR and CDR2 FQNEAQ (reference sequence). Trimming stripped 3 bases from V and 7 bases from J, with 18 bases between. The CDR3 is 15 amino acids. CDR3 DNA: TGTGCCAGCAGCTTTTGGGTCCAGGCCGAGGGTGAAGCTTTCTTT. Translated, it gives CASSFWVQAEGEAFF. Together with reference TRBV7-9 and TRBJ1-1, the CDR3 gives the full variable domain: DTGVSQNPRHKITKRGQNVTFRCDPISEHNRLYWYRQTLGQGPEFLTYFQNEAQLEKSRLLSDRFSAERPKGSFSTLEIQRTEQGDSAMYLCASSFWVQAEGEAFFGQGTRLTVV.

The CDR3 is CASRDRDPYNEQFF. For the CDR3, the DNA is TGTGCCAGCAGGGACAGGGATCCCTACAATGAGCAGTTCTTC. J is TRBJ2-1 and V is TRBV6-2 or TRBV6-3; 8 bases are a match to TRBD1. The CDR3 is made up of 14 amino acids. With 6 bases clipped from V and 2 bases from J, the junction kept 3 bases outside the gene matches. CDR1 MNHEY and CDR2 SVGEGT come from the germline V gene.

This clonotype was observed at least ten times. The chain links TRBV30 to TRBJ2-6; possibly TRBD2 for D (6 bases). The V gene's germline CDR1 is GTSNPN and CDR2 SVGIG (reference sequence). CDR3 length equals 15 residues. V was trimmed by 0 bases and J by 4 bases, leaving 10 bases between them. CDR3 in amino acids: CAWSVAGRGANVLTF. In nucleotides, the CDR3 is TGTGCCTGGAGTGTTGCGGGGCGCGGGGCCAACGTCCTGACTTTC.

This clonotype was observed a few times. The chain recombines TRBV4-1 with TRBJ2-1, with D perhaps TRBD1 or TRBD2 (5 bases each). The CDR3 sequence is 14 residues long. Germline assignment: CDR1 MGHRA and CDR2 YSYEKL. V shed 1 base and J shed 12 bases, with 16 bases lying between them. The CDR3 DNA is TGCGCCAGCAGCCAAGGAGGGGTGGGAAGACGGCAGTTCTTC. Translating it yields CASSQGGVGRRQFF.

This clonotype was observed a few times. V usage is TRBV7-9 and J usage is TRBJ2-5; D not certain. The length of the CDR3 is 14 residues. CDR1 SEHNR and CDR2 FQNEAQ come from the germline V gene (reference sequence). V lost 5 bases and J 0 bases, leaving 10 bases between the germline ends. The CDR3 sequence is CASSPYLDQETQYF. DNA for the CDR3: TGTGCCAGCAGCCCGTACCTAGACCAAGAGACCCAGTACTTC.

The J gene is TRBJ2-7, the V gene TRBV20-1; the D gene is possibly TRBD1 (5 bases). The CDR3 is 13 amino acids. The V gene lost 6 bases and the J gene lost 5 bases, with 17 bases spanning the gap. The germline V gene has CDR1 DFQATT and CDR2 SNEGSKA (reference sequence). CDR3 sequence reads: CSAPDKGVNEQYF. CDR3 nucleotides: TGCAGTGCCCCGGACAAGGGTGTCAACGAGCAGTACTTC.

This clonotype came up many times. The gene calls are TRBV12-3 or TRBV12-4 and TRBJ2-1, with 11 bases matching TRBD1. The CDR3 extends over 17 amino acids. The trim removed 5 bases at V and 6 bases at J, leaving 12 bases unmatched. The CDR3 sequence is CASSSDTGQGAFNEQFF. As DNA, the CDR3 is TGTGCCAGCAGTAGCGATACAGGACAGGGGGCATTCAATGAGCAGTTCTTC.

This chain links TRBV6-5 with TRBJ1-2; 7 nucleotides line up with TRBD1. After removal of 2 bases from V and 1 base from J, the junction contained 10 bases not matched to a gene. This CDR3 has 17 residues. Germline V lookup: CDR1 MNHEY, CDR2 SVGAGI. This chain's CDR3 is CASSYGSGQLLNYGYTF. As DNA, the CDR3 is TGTGCCAGCAGTTACGGTTCGGGACAGTTACTTAACTATGGCTACACCTTC.

The chain carries TRBV28 and TRBJ1-2; maybe TRBD1 (5 bases). The germline V and J ends were trimmed by 3 bases and 5 bases, with 22 bases remaining between them. Germline assignment: CDR1 MDHEN and CDR2 SYDVKM. The CDR3 runs 17 residues. CDR3 DNA: TGTGCCAGCAGTTTGGGGGGTCTGGGGCTAAGGGAATATGGCTACACCTTC. Translating it yields CASSLGGLGLREYGYTF.